What follows are 14 T cell receptor beta chains derived from one specimen sequenced in a study of T cells in Graves' hyperthyroidism and ophthalmopathy. TCR beta CDR3 region amplification was performed from RNA transcripts. The TCR CDR3 was amplified in a first-round RT-PCR using the HTBI primer set. One entry per CDR3 protein, called by TCRdb with MiXCR from the multiplex PCR reads. This sample has under 700,000 distinct CDR3 sequences, with over 15% found just once. Material for sequencing was blood. The receptors were sampled from a woman between 18 and 29 years old with Graves' hyperthyroidism.

This clonotype was detected ten times or more. The V gene is TRBV7-2, the J gene TRBJ1-1, with TRBD1 as a possible D gene (5 bases). The CDR3 loop spans 15 amino acids. CDR1 and CDR2 (germline): SGHTA, FQGNSA. Deletions cut 7 bases from V and 0 bases from J, with 15 bases between. CDR3 region: CASTKMGPLNTEAFF. For the CDR3, the DNA is TGTGCCAGCACTAAAATGGGACCCCTGAACACTGAAGCTTTCTTT.

Many counts were recorded for this clonotype. The CDR3 reads CASSRKWNLETQYF. For the CDR3, the DNA is TGTGCCAGCTCAAGGAAGTGGAACCTAGAGACCCAGTACTTC. The rearrangement uses TRBV2 and TRBJ2-5; D gene unclear. Trimming cost V 8 bases and J 4 bases, with 17 bases left between them. Germline V lookup: CDR1 SNHLY, CDR2 FYNNEI. The CDR3 sequence is 14 residues long.

The chain carries TRBV12-3 or TRBV12-4 and TRBJ2-1; the D gene could be TRBD1 or TRBD2 (7 bases each). The CDR3 consists of 16 residues. Trimming pared 6 bases from V and 6 bases from J, leaving 21 bases between. The CDR3 protein is CASSNPVGGGRNEQFF. As DNA, the CDR3 is TGTGCCAGCAGCAATCCGGTGGGAGGGGGCCGCAATGAGCAGTTCTTC.

In this sample, this clonotype turned up many times. This chain joins TRBV2 and TRBJ1-5; no clear D gene. Looked up from germline, CDR1 is SNHLY and CDR2 is FYNNEI. Trimming pared 1 base from V and 3 bases from J, leaving 10 bases between. The CDR3 has 15 residues. In DNA, the CDR3 is TGTGCCAGCAGTGAAGGGGCAAAAGTCAATCAGCCCCAGCATTTT. This sequence encodes CASSEGAKVNQPQHF.

The chain uses TRBV18 and TRBJ2-7; D not certain. The V gene's germline CDR1 is KGHSH and CDR2 LQKENI. The CDR3 is 13 amino acids. Deletions cut 3 bases from V and 4 bases from J, with 10 bases between. CDR3 loop: CASSPGSLYEQYF. DNA of the CDR3: TGTGCCAGCTCACCCGGGTCTCTATACGAGCAGTACTTC.

Concerning this clonotype itself: A read error may be the cause here, since a much bigger clone is one base away. In DNA, the CDR3 is TGCAGTGCTCCTCGGACCACATCCATTTCGAATGAGCAGTACTTC. It is translated as CSAPRTTSISNEQYF. The chain combines TRBV20-1 with TRBJ2-1; no clear D. The DNA matches TRBJ2-7 better at its end, which makes the J call doubtful. This CDR3 is built from 15 residues. Germline loops: CDR1 DFQATT, CDR2 SNEGSKA (reference sequence).

Only a few counts were recorded for this clonotype. The genes are TRBV6-1 and TRBJ2-5, with 7 bases lining up with TRBD2. With 2 bases clipped from V and 4 bases from J, the junction kept 10 bases outside the gene matches. Germline V gene sequence: CDR1 MNHNS, CDR2 SASEGT. This CDR3 spans 16 amino acids. CDR3 nucleotides: TGTGCCAGCAGTGAATCCGGGGGAGGGGTTCCAGAGACCCAGTACTTC. Translated, it gives CASSESGGGVPETQYF.

The chain uses TRBV10-2 and TRBJ2-7; 10 bases align to TRBD1. V lost 7 bases to trimming and J lost 6 bases; unmatched junction nucleotides: 3. The CDR3 length is 12 residues. Germline V gene sequence: CDR1 WSHSY, CDR2 SAAADI. The CDR3 is CASTRDRGEQYF. The CDR3 DNA reads as TGCGCCAGCACCCGGGACAGGGGCGAGCAGTACTTC.

This clonotype was seen at least ten times. This sequence joins TRBV5-1 and TRBJ2-7; 14 positions agree with TRBD2. This CDR3 region has 16 residues. V lost 5 bases to trimming and J lost 5 bases; unmatched junction nucleotides: 9. CDR1 and CDR2 from the germline V gene are SGHRS and YFSETQ. The CDR3 loop reads CASRGLAGAPRDEQYF. CDR3 nucleotides: TGCGCCAGCAGGGGACTAGCGGGAGCGCCTCGGGACGAGCAGTACTTC.

The rearrangement uses TRBV9 and TRBJ2-5, with D hard to call. V dropped 3 bases and J dropped 5 bases, with 8 bases sitting between them. The V gene's germline CDR1 is SGDLS and CDR2 YYNGEE. This CDR3 comprises 12 residues. CDR3 protein: CASSAQKETQYF. As DNA, the CDR3 is TGTGCCAGCAGCGCACAAAAGGAGACCCAGTACTTC.

This clonotype occurred a few times. V gene TRBV28 combines with J gene TRBJ1-6; D gene unclear. There are 14 residues in the CDR3. CDR1 and CDR2 (germline): MDHEN, SYDVKM. V dropped 8 bases and J dropped 4 bases, with 12 bases sitting between them. Written as DNA, the CDR3 is TGTGCCAGCCTAGGAGGAGCGTATAATTCACCCCTCCACTTT. It encodes CASLGGAYNSPLHF. Looking up the rest from reference TRBV28 and TRBJ1-6 gives the full variable domain: DVKVTQSSRYLVKRTGEKVFLECVQDMDHENMFWYRQDPGLGLRLIYFSYDVKMKEKGDIPEGYSVSREKKERFSLILESASTNQTSMYLCASLGGAYNSPLHFGNGTRLTVT.

This clonotype was detected a few times. V usage is TRBV5-1 and J usage is TRBJ1-4, with a possible D match to TRBD1 (6 bases). V gave up 0 bases and J gave up 2 bases, with 17 bases separating them. Germline CDR1 is SGHRS and CDR2 is YFSETQ. The CDR3 consists of 18 residues. CDR3 sequence: CASSLALTGSRTNEKLFF. DNA of the CDR3: TGCGCCAGCAGCTTGGCGTTGACAGGCAGTCGGACTAATGAAAAACTGTTTTTT.

This clonotype was seen more than once but under ten times. The V call is TRBV20-1, the J call TRBJ1-4; D is ambiguous. The CDR3 runs to 12 residues. From germline, CDR1 is DFQATT and CDR2 SNEGSKA (reference sequence). Trimming removed 2 bases from V and 7 bases from J, with 8 bases in between. The CDR3 region has the DNA TGCAGTGCTAGATCGTGGAGTGAAAAACTGTTTTTT. Its protein is CSARSWSEKLFF.

This clonotype was observed at least ten times. The chain is built from TRBV29-1 and TRBJ2-3, with 9 nucleotides matching TRBD2. The V gene end was trimmed by 4 bases and the J gene end by 2 bases; junction bases not matched to a gene: 4. This CDR3 is 14 amino acids long. The germline V gene encodes CDR1 SQVTM and CDR2 ANQGSEA. This CDR3 reads CSVGLAGTTDTQYF. The CDR3 DNA is TGCAGCGTTGGGCTAGCGGGGACCACAGATACGCAGTATTTT.